This TCR beta chain appears in the sequencing data of a study of siplizumab effects on memory and regulatory T cells. Clones were sequenced by immunoSEQ multiplex PCR, and TCRdb holds only the in-frame ones, with some missing. This sample yields about 82,000 clones, of which roughly 89% are seen a single time; over 1.5% belongs to the top ten. V lost 0 bases to trimming and J lost 4 bases, with 11 bases between them. The CDR3 covers 15 residues. Germline assignment: CDR1 WSHSY and CDR2 SAAADI. The J gene is TRBJ2-3, the V gene TRBV10-2; possibly TRBD2 for D (7 bases). The sequencing sample was made of Tregs sorted from blood. The receptor was isolated from a human donor in good health. In DNA form, the CDR3 reads TGCGCCAGCAGTGAGTCGGGGGGGCTGGCAGATACGCAGTATTTT. This codes for CASSESGGLADTQYF.